Below, 3 T cell receptor beta chains from the same sample are listed, as sequenced in a study of shared T cell receptors in the human thymus. Only in-frame clones appear in the TCRdb table, and some are missing; sequencing was by immunoSEQ multiplex PCR. The repertoire has 63,000 or so clones, nearly 95% of them found once; the top ten carry 0.033%. The sequenced sample was thymocytes. These receptors originate from a human donor.

V gene TRBV27 combines with J gene TRBJ2-3; D possibly corresponds to TRBD1 (6 bases). CDR1 and CDR2 from the germline V gene are MNHEY and SMNVEV (reference sequence). The CDR3 consists of 13 residues. The V end lost 7 bases, the J end lost 3 bases, and 11 bases lay between the germline ends. CDR3 nucleotides: TGTGCCAGCACCCGACAGGAGACAGATACGCAGTATTTT. Encoded protein: CASTRQETDTQYF.

Here the CDR3 reads CASGQPNQPQHF. The DNA of the CDR3 is TGTGCCAGCGGGCAGCCCAATCAGCCCCAGCATTTT. The J gene is TRBJ1-5, the V gene TRBV2, with unresolved D. V lost 8 bases and J lost 3, with 8 bases in between. Germline V gene data show CDR1 as SNHLY and CDR2 as FYNNEI. CDR3 length: 12 amino acids.

V is TRBV7-8 and J is TRBJ2-3; D not certain. CDR1 is SGHVS, CDR2 FQNEAQ, per germline. This CDR3 is 14 amino acids long. The V end was cut by 0 bases, the J end by 3 bases, with 7 bases between. The CDR3 nucleotides are TGTGCCAGCAGCTTAGCGTCTGGGACAGATACGCAGTATTTT. This codes for CASSLASGTDTQYF.